The rows below give T cell receptor beta chains drawn from one sample of a study of blood T cells in healthy people across ages. TCRdb analysed the 5' RACE reads with MiXCR anew, one entry per CDR3 protein. The table includes almost 550,000 distinct CDR3 sequences, around 24% detected once. This sample also belongs to another study, concerning T cells of mothers and their children.

Sequences were obtained from blood. The receptors originated from a boy under 18 in good health. The CDR3 runs from the conserved cysteine through the conserved F or W. The D gene is left open where the match is weak. A clone size is listed for some rows: how often the clone was seen (once, few, many), or a class if it is expanded.

TRBJ2-1 | NA | TRBV27 | NA | CASRTQAGSYNEQFF | TGTGCCAGCAGAACCCAAGCGGGCTCCTACAATGAGCAGTTCTTC
TRBJ2-3 | NA | TRBV13 | NA | CASSFFGEDDTQYF | TGCGCCAGCAGCTTTTTTGGGGAGGACGATACGCAGTATTTT
TRBJ2-1 | NA | TRBV7-6 | NA | CASSLVGSEDNEQFF | TGTGCCAGCAGCTTAGTAGGCTCCGAGGACAATGAGCAGTTCTTC
TRBJ1-4 | TRBD1 | TRBV20-1 | NA | CSARDEQGAGEKLFF | TGCAGTGCTAGAGATGAACAGGGGGCGGGAGAAAAACTGTTTTTT
TRBJ2-7 | TRBD1 | TRBV6-5 | few | CASSRPGTASYEQYF | TGTGCCAGCAGTCGGCCCGGGACAGCCTCCTACGAGCAGTACTTC
TRBJ1-1 | NA | TRBV7-9 | few | CASSFQGGNTEAFF | TGTGCCAGCAGCTTCCAGGGCGGGAACACTGAAGCTTTCTTT
TRBJ2-5 | TRBD2 | TRBV9 | NA | CASSVPTGLAGERETQYF | TGTGCCAGCAGCGTCCCTACGGGACTAGCGGGGGAAAGAGAGACCCAGTACTTC
TRBJ1-2 | NA | TRBV5-6 | few | CASSPPGGSLYGYTF | TGTGCCAGCAGCCCCCCGGGAGGTTCATTATATGGCTACACCTTC
TRBJ1-2 | NA | TRBV12-3/TRBV12-4 | NA | CASSWAGDYGYTF | TGTGCCAGCAGTTGGGCAGGGGACTATGGCTACACCTTC
TRBJ1-4 | NA | TRBV3-1 | NA | CTSSQSSGAGEKLFF | TGTACCAGCAGCCAATCTTCTGGGGCTGGGGAAAAACTGTTTTTT
TRBJ1-5 | NA | TRBV28 | NA | CASIRGRSNQPQHF | TGTGCCAGCATTAGGGGCCGGAGCAATCAGCCCCAGCATTTT
TRBJ1-4 | NA | TRBV20-1 | NA | CSARVRATNEKLFF | TGCAGTGCTAGAGTAAGGGCAACTAATGAAAAACTGTTTTTT
TRBJ2-5 | NA | TRBV7-6 | NA | CASSLAVWEETQYF | TGTGCCAGCAGCTTAGCAGTTTGGGAAGAGACCCAGTACTTC
TRBJ2-5 | NA | TRBV11-2 | few | CASSLDPTSKETQYF | TGTGCCAGCAGCTTAGATCCCACTTCAAAAGAGACCCAGTACTTC
TRBJ1-1 | NA | TRBV27 | NA | CASSSGYRATEAFF | TGTGCCAGCAGTTCGGGATATCGGGCCACTGAAGCTTTCTTT
TRBJ2-3 | NA | TRBV7-9 | few | CASSPGGRIPDTQYF | TGTGCCAGCAGCCCCGGGGGGCGCATCCCAGATACGCAGTATTTT
TRBJ2-1 | TRBD2 | TRBV29-1 | NA | CSVEGLAGDLLPYNEQFF | TGCAGCGTTGAAGGGCTAGCGGGAGATTTGTTGCCCTACAATGAGCAGTTCTTC
TRBJ1-2 | NA | TRBV12-3/TRBV12-4 | NA | CASSFWGALEGYTF | TGTGCCAGCAGTTTTTGGGGGGCGCTAGAGGGCTACACCTTC
TRBJ2-6 | NA | TRBV6-2/TRBV6-3 | NA | CASSPEGALSGANVLTF | TGTGCCAGCAGCCCGGAGGGGGCCCTCTCTGGGGCCAACGTCCTGACTTTC
TRBJ2-3 | TRBD1 | TRBV9 | NA | CASSVLEAGGDTQYF | TGTGCCAGCAGCGTACTCGAAGCAGGGGGAGATACGCAGTATTTT
TRBJ1-1 | NA | TRBV27 | few | CARVTGHPMNTEAFF | TGTGCCAGGGTTACGGGACACCCGATGAACACTGAAGCTTTCTTT
TRBJ2-1 | NA | TRBV2 | NA | CASSAPTQGVLGDEQFF | TGTGCCAGCAGTGCCCCCACTCAGGGCGTTCTAGGGGACGAGCAGTTCTTC
TRBJ2-5 | NA | TRBV7-8 | NA | CASSLGGTLYQETQYF | TGTGCCAGCAGCTTAGGAGGAACTCTCTACCAAGAGACCCAGTACTTC
TRBJ2-3 | TRBD2 | TRBV4-3 | NA | CASSPLAGELDTQYF | TGCGCCAGCAGCCCATTAGCGGGAGAGTTAGATACGCAGTATTTT
TRBJ2-5 | TRBD1 | TRBV5-1 | NA | CASSVGQASVTQYF | TGCGCCAGCAGCGTGGGACAGGCGAGTGTGACCCAGTACTTC
TRBJ2-1 | TRBD1 | TRBV12-3/TRBV12-4 | many | CASSPKDRGGGEQFF | TGTGCCAGCAGTCCGAAGGACAGGGGGGGTGGTGAGCAGTTCTTC
TRBJ2-5 | NA | TRBV27 | many | CASSFPRGPQYF | TGTGCCAGCAGTTTTCCCCGGGGCCCCCAGTACTTC
TRBJ2-3 | NA | TRBV11-2 | few | CASSLVFRGTDTQYF | TGTGCCAGCAGCTTAGTATTCAGGGGTACAGATACGCAGTATTTT
TRBJ2-1 | TRBD2 | TRBV7-2 | NA | CASSSISGGYYNEQFF | TGTGCCAGCAGCTCCATTAGCGGGGGGTATTACAATGAGCAGTTCTTC
TRBJ2-5 | TRBD2 | TRBV4-3 | NA | CASSQDLTRGLETQYF | TGCGCCAGCAGCCAAGATTTGACGCGGGGGTTAGAGACCCAGTACTTC
TRBJ2-1 | NA | TRBV14 | NA | CASSQGQSGLDLNEQFF | TGTGCCAGCAGCCAGGGACAATCGGGACTCGACCTCAATGAGCAGTTCTTC
TRBJ1-4 | TRBD1 | TRBV28 | few | CASSTGTGVEKLFF | TGTGCCAGCAGTACCGGGACAGGGGTCGAAAAACTGTTTTTT
TRBJ2-2 | NA | TRBV6-4 | NA | CASVSATGELFF | TGTGCCAGCGTATCGGCTACCGGGGAGCTGTTTTTT
TRBJ1-1 | TRBD1 | TRBV9 | few | CASSGGDRGLTEAFF | TGTGCCAGCAGCGGGGGGGACAGGGGGCTTACTGAAGCTTTCTTT
TRBJ2-7 | NA | TRBV29-1 | NA | CSAWDGLSYEQYF | TGCAGCGCATGGGACGGACTATCCTACGAGCAGTACTTC
TRBJ1-3 | NA | TRBV7-9 | few | CASSSSGGNTIYF | TGTGCCAGCAGCTCGTCTGGGGGAAACACCATATATTTT
TRBJ1-5 | NA | TRBV3-1 | few | CASSQLDSKDQPQHF | TGTGCCAGCAGCCAACTGGACAGTAAAGATCAGCCCCAGCATTTT
TRBJ1-1 | TRBD1 | TRBV6-2/TRBV6-3 | NA | CASSQTGQGVAFF | TGTGCCAGCAGCCAAACGGGACAGGGGGTCGCTTTCTTT
TRBJ2-7 | TRBD1 | TRBV2 | NA | CASSAGQGVLIEQYF | TGTGCCAGCAGCGCCGGACAGGGGGTGTTGATCGAGCAGTACTTC
TRBJ2-7 | TRBD1 | TRBV29-1 | few | CSVARQGAYEQYF | TGCAGCGTTGCTCGTCAGGGGGCTTACGAGCAGTACTTC
TRBJ2-1 | NA | TRBV6-1 | NA | CASRVTQGNNEQFF | TGTGCCAGCAGAGTTACACAGGGTAACAATGAGCAGTTCTTC
TRBJ2-1 | NA | TRBV2 | NA | CASTEDGSSYNERFF | TGTGCCAGCACCGAGGACGGTAGCTCCTACAATGAGCGGTTCTTC
TRBJ2-3 | NA | TRBV7-2 | few | CASSSGFIYGTDTQYF | TGTGCCAGCAGCTCCGGCTTTATTTACGGCACAGATACGCAGTATTTT